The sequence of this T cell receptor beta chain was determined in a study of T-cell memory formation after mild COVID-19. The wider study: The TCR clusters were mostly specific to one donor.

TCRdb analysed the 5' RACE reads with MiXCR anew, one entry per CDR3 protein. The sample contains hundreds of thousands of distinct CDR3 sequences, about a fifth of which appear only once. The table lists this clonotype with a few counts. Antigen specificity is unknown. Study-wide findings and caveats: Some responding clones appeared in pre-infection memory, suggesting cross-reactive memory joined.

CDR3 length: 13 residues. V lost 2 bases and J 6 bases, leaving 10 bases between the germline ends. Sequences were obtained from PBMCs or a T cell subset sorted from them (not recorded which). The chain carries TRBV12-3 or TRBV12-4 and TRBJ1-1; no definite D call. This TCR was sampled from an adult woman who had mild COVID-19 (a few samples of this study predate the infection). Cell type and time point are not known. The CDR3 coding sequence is TGTGCCAGCAGTTTATGGAGGGATTCTGAAGCTTTCTTT. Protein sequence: CASSLWRDSEAFF.